The 25 T cell receptor beta chains presented below share a single source sample, sequenced in a study of cytomegalovirus exposure and HLA in healthy donors (dated by TCRdb to the late 2010s). Library preparation used the immunoSEQ multiplex PCR assay. For the multiplex PCR, a mixture combining 60 forward primers for TCR Vbeta segments and 13 reverse primers for TCR Jbeta segments was used. What TCRdb holds here is the immuneACCESS table cut down to in-frame rearrangements. Part of the clones is not present; checked against another copy, under half of the missing clones reflect an unresolved V gene, and the others are unexplained. The sample table holds some 200,000 clones. The ten largest clonotypes hold almost 0.75% of the sample. Sequenced input: PBMCs. These receptors were taken from a boy younger than 18 in good health and CMV-seronegative.

The CDR3 DNA follows: TGTGCCAGCAGCTCCACAGGGGCAGGCTATGGCTACACCTTC. Its translation: CASSSTGAGYGYTF. This chain joins TRBV6-5 and TRBJ1-2; TRBD1 matches 7 bases. The CDR3 consists of 14 residues. Per the germline V gene, CDR1 is MNHEY and CDR2 is SVGAGI. With V trimmed by 6 bases and J by 4 bases, 8 bases remained unmatched.

The chain joins TRBV27 to TRBJ2-5, with TRBD1 matching 7 bases. The CDR3 consists of 15 residues. Germline V lookup: CDR1 MNHEY, CDR2 SMNVEV (reference sequence). V lost 5 bases and J lost 0; bases outside the gene matches: 6. The CDR3 nucleotides are TGTGCCAGCAGTCGAATGGACAGGCACCAAGAGACCCAGTACTTC. This codes for CASSRMDRHQETQYF.

DNA of the CDR3: TGCGCCAGCAGCTTGGCCGCTGCGGGGGGGCTGTTGATCCATGAGCAGTTCTTC. It translates to CASSLAAAGGLLIHEQFF. The genes are TRBV5-1 and TRBJ2-1, with 9 nucleotides matching TRBD2. The junction had 15 bases not matched to a gene; V was cut back by 0 bases and J by 8 bases. There are 18 residues in the CDR3. Germline V lookup: CDR1 SGHRS, CDR2 YFSETQ.

The gene calls are TRBV4-3 and TRBJ2-1, with 7 nucleotides matching TRBD2. With V trimmed by 0 bases and J by 7 bases, 12 bases remained unmatched. The CDR3 has 17 amino acids. Germline-derived CDR1 and CDR2 are LGHNA and YSLEER. This CDR3 is CASSQDLDNGGRNEQFF. The CDR3 DNA is TGCGCCAGCAGCCAAGATCTGGATAACGGGGGGAGGAATGAGCAGTTCTTC.

V usage is TRBV9 and J usage is TRBJ1-5, with D maybe TRBD1 (5 bases). Trimming took off 3 bases at V and 10 bases at J, with 14 bases between the two ends. CDR1 and CDR2 (germline): SGDLS, YYNGEE. This CDR3 has 13 amino acids. CDR3 protein: CASSEQAVRPQHF. The CDR3 DNA is TGTGCCAGCAGCGAACAGGCCGTTCGACCCCAGCATTTT.

V is TRBV27 and J is TRBJ2-6; tentatively, D is TRBD1 (6 bases). Trimming pared 4 bases from V and 1 base from J, leaving 14 bases between. The CDR3 is 17 amino acids. Germline V lookup: CDR1 MNHEY, CDR2 SMNVEV (reference sequence). The CDR3 is CASSSRTALSGANVLTF. The CDR3 coding sequence is TGTGCCAGCAGTTCCAGGACAGCGTTATCTGGGGCCAACGTCCTGACTTTC.

As DNA, the CDR3 is TGTGCTAGTGGTTTGGGGTCGGGGGAGACCCAGTACTTC. Protein: CASGLGSGETQYF. This chain connects TRBV12-5 to TRBJ2-5; D perhaps matches TRBD2 (5 bases). The CDR3 loop spans 13 amino acids. V was pared by 1 base and J by 5 bases, with 8 bases between. Germline CDR1 reads LGHNT; CDR2 reads FRNRAP.

The chain combines TRBV5-1 with TRBJ1-1, with 8 bases identical to TRBD1. The CDR3 is 14 residues long. CDR1 is SGHRS and CDR2 is YFSETQ in the germline V gene. V lost 0 bases to trimming and J lost 8 bases; unmatched junction nucleotides: 6. This chain's CDR3 is CASSLAGTGTEAFF. For the CDR3, the DNA is TGCGCCAGCAGCTTGGCGGGGACAGGTACAGAAGCTTTCTTT.

The V call is TRBV27, the J call TRBJ1-1; 8 bases align to TRBD1. This CDR3 is built from 16 residues. With V trimmed by 2 bases and J by 3 bases, 8 bases remained unmatched. CDR1 is MNHEY and CDR2 is SMNVEV in the germline V gene (reference sequence). The CDR3 region is CASSLKAGGRDTEAFF. Written as DNA, the CDR3 is TGTGCCAGCAGTTTAAAGGCAGGGGGCAGGGACACTGAAGCTTTCTTT.

V and J are TRBV19 and TRBJ1-5; D not resolved. V lost 7 bases and J 0 bases, leaving 19 bases between the germline ends. Germline V gene data show CDR1 as LNHDA and CDR2 as SQIVND (reference sequence). CDR3 length equals 17 residues. The CDR3 DNA follows: TGTGCCAGTAAAGGACGAGGGATGGGATATAGCAATCAGCCCCAGCATTTT. It is translated as CASKGRGMGYSNQPQHF.

J is TRBJ2-3 and V is TRBV27, with TRBD1 matching 9 bases. With V trimmed by 5 bases and J by 4 bases, 7 bases remained unmatched. Per the germline V gene, CDR1 is MNHEY and CDR2 is SMNVEV (reference sequence). The CDR3 loop spans 15 amino acids. The CDR3 sequence is CASSVLTGGSDTQYF. The CDR3 DNA reads TGTGCCAGCAGTGTACTGACAGGGGGTTCAGATACGCAGTATTTT.

The chain combines TRBV28 with TRBJ2-5; 10 positions agree with TRBD2. The germline gives CDR1 MDHEN, CDR2 SYDVKM. The CDR3 consists of 15 residues. Losses at the gene ends were 7 bases for V and 4 bases for J; bases not matched to a gene: 9. The CDR3, as DNA: TGTGCCAGCAAGGGAGCTAGCGGGGGTGGAGAGACCCAGTACTTC. This codes for CASKGASGGGETQYF.

This chain connects TRBV5-4 to TRBJ1-3, with D uncertain. V lost 4 bases and J 0 bases, leaving 14 bases between the germline ends. Germline CDR1 and CDR2: SGHNT and YYREEE (reference sequence). The CDR3 totals 16 residues. The CDR3 reads CASSRGPPFSGNTIYF. CDR3 nucleotides: TGTGCCAGCAGCCGGGGTCCTCCATTCTCTGGAAACACCATATATTTT.

This chain connects TRBV7-9 to TRBJ2-3, with TRBD2 as a possible D gene (6 bases). V lost 2 bases to trimming and J lost 0 bases, with 9 bases between them. The germline V gene encodes CDR1 SEHNR and CDR2 FQNEAQ (reference sequence). This CDR3 region has 15 residues. The CDR3 nucleotides are TGTGCCAGCAGCTTACTCGGGGGTAGCACAGATACGCAGTATTTT. It is translated as CASSLLGGSTDTQYF.

The V gene is TRBV4-2, the J gene TRBJ2-3, with D unclear. The germline CDR1 and CDR2 sequences are LGHNA and YNFKEQ. CDR3 length equals 14 residues. Deletions cut 0 bases from V and 3 bases from J, with 7 bases between. This CDR3 is CASSQDRRTDTQYF. The DNA for the CDR3 is TGTGCCAGCAGCCAAGATAGGCGGACAGATACGCAGTATTTT.

The chain has TRBV19 and TRBJ2-1; the match to TRBD2 covers 8 bases. This CDR3 is 15 amino acids long. J was trimmed by 6 bases and V by 0 bases; bases with no gene match: 4. Germline-derived CDR1 and CDR2 are LNHDA and SQIVND (reference sequence). The CDR3 here is CASSIDRRGANEQFF. The CDR3 DNA reads TGTGCCAGTAGTATAGATAGGCGGGGGGCCAATGAGCAGTTCTTC.

The CDR3: CASSRGRGWTEAFF. CDR3 in DNA: TGTGCCAGCAGCAGGGGGCGCGGATGGACTGAAGCTTTCTTT. The genes are TRBV6-5 and TRBJ1-1; TRBD1 aligns across 8 bases. The CDR3 runs 14 residues. CDR1 is MNHEY, CDR2 SVGAGI, per germline. The V and J ends lost 6 bases and 5 bases, in that order; junction bases with no gene match: 8.

The genes are TRBV20-1 and TRBJ2-2; the D is unclear. The CDR3 totals 11 residues. V was clipped by 6 bases and J by 8 bases, with 10 bases between them. From germline, CDR1 is DFQATT and CDR2 SNEGSKA (reference sequence). The CDR3 sequence: CSAILWGELFF. In DNA, the CDR3 is TGCAGTGCAATACTGTGGGGGGAGCTGTTTTTT.

This rearrangement joins TRBV10-2 to TRBJ2-7, with 7 bases fitting TRBD2. The CDR3 totals 14 residues. Germline CDR1 WSHSY, CDR2 SAAADI. The J segment lost 2 bases and the V segment lost 1 base, leaving 2 bases of the junction unmatched. In nucleotides, the CDR3 is TGCGCCAGCAGTGAGTTTGGACTAGCCTACGAGCAGTACTTC. Encoded protein: CASSEFGLAYEQYF.

The chain is built from TRBV11-2 and TRBJ2-5, with TRBD1 matching 9 bases. This CDR3 has 15 amino acids. After removal of 1 base from V and 5 bases from J, the junction contained 5 bases not matched to a gene. CDR1 and CDR2 from the germline V gene are SGHAT and FQNNGV. CDR3 in amino acids: CASSLVTGGDETQYF. The CDR3 bases are TGTGCCAGCAGCTTAGTAACAGGGGGCGATGAGACCCAGTACTTC.

In regard to this clone: Other nucleotide sequences in the sample specify the same CDR3. CDR3 nucleotides: TGTGCCAGCAGCCGTGCAGACAGGTACTCTGGAAACACCATATATTTT. Amino acid sequence: CASSRADRYSGNTIYF. This chain connects TRBV7-8 to TRBJ1-3, with D tentatively TRBD1 (6 bases). CDR1 and CDR2 (germline): SGHVS, FQNEAQ. V lost 5 bases and J lost 0, with 14 bases in between. This CDR3 contains 16 residues.

V gene TRBV5-1 combines with J gene TRBJ2-7; 9 nucleotides match TRBD1. Trimming took 0 bases from V and 3 from J; bases not matched to a gene: 7. The CDR3 loop spans 16 amino acids. CDR1 and CDR2 (germline): SGHRS, YFSETQ. The CDR3 protein is CASSLGMDRGYYEQYF. For the CDR3, the DNA is TGCGCCAGCAGCTTGGGGATGGACAGGGGATACTACGAGCAGTACTTC. Supplemented by reference TRBV5-1 and TRBJ2-7, the full variable domain reads KAGVTQTPRYLIKTRGQQVTLSCSPISGHRSVSWYQQTPGQGLQFLFEYFSETQRNKGNFPGRFSGRQFSNSRSEMNVSTLELGDSALYLCASSLGMDRGYYEQYFGPGTRLTVT.

The chain joins TRBV6-5 to TRBJ2-3; 7 bases map to TRBD2. The CDR3 totals 15 residues. V lost 5 bases to trimming and J lost 1 base; unmatched junction nucleotides: 6. Germline values: CDR1 MNHEY, CDR2 SVGAGI. CDR3: CASSPLGGGTDTQYF. CDR3 nucleotide sequence: TGTGCCAGCAGTCCCCTGGGGGGGGGCACAGATACGCAGTATTTT.

This chain joins TRBV4-1 and TRBJ2-7; D is ambiguous. In germline, CDR1 is MGHRA, CDR2 YSYEKL. V was trimmed by 1 base and J by 4 bases, leaving 14 bases between them. The length of the CDR3 is 15 residues. The CDR3 DNA follows: TGCGCCAGCAGCCAAGTAGTCCCATCTTCTTACGAGCAGTACTTC. Translating gives CASSQVVPSSYEQYF.

The rearrangement joins TRBV7-6 to TRBJ1-5; unclear D gene. The CDR3 has 15 residues. Trimming removed 1 base at V and 10 bases at J, with 17 bases between. Germline lookup yields CDR1 SGHVS and CDR2 FNYEAQ. The DNA for the CDR3 is TGTGCCAGCAGCTTAGAAGGGCAGGTGGGAGGACCCCAGCATTTT. It translates to CASSLEGQVGGPQHF.